Presented here are 27 T cell receptor beta chains from one specimen sequenced in a study of graft-versus-host responses after intestinal transplantation. From the graft tissue, intraepithelial and lamina propria lymphocytes were released through processing. This table comes from immunoSEQ multiplex PCR, and its TCRdb copy is limited to in-frame clones, with some not included. Of around 37,000 clones listed, about nine tenths are singletons. Source: ileum tissue, taken more than 200 days after intestinal transplant. These TCRs come from a human patient who received an intestinal transplant, so some T cells may come from the graft donor.

This clone was seen more than once but under ten times. The chain uses TRBV15 and TRBJ2-3; D might be TRBD2 (7 bases). V was shortened by 5 bases and J by 5 bases, with 14 bases between the two germline ends. The CDR3 loop spans 14 amino acids. CDR1 LNHNV and CDR2 YYDKDF come from the germline V gene (reference sequence). This CDR3 is CATSRGDTGDTQYF. The CDR3 DNA reads as TGTGCCACCAGCCGGGGGGACACAGGAGATACGCAGTATTTT.

This chain links TRBV19 with TRBJ2-1; D is uncertain. Germline V gives CDR1 LNHDA, CDR2 SQIVND (reference sequence). The CDR3 totals 13 residues. The V gene lost 6 bases and the J gene lost 4 bases, with 10 bases spanning the gap. Here the CDR3 reads CASSLVAYNEQFF. The CDR3 DNA follows: TGTGCCAGTAGCCTCGTGGCGTACAATGAGCAGTTCTTC.

This chain uses TRBV4-2 with TRBJ2-1; perhaps TRBD1 as D (5 bases). Per the germline V gene, CDR1 is LGHNA and CDR2 is YNFKEQ. Deletions cut 1 base from V and 6 bases from J, with 10 bases between. The CDR3 is 14 amino acids. The CDR3 here is CASSQAGMSNEQFF. In nucleotides, the CDR3 is TGTGCCAGCAGCCAAGCAGGGATGAGCAATGAGCAGTTCTTC.

This chain joins TRBV7-3 and TRBJ2-5; 9 nucleotides align to TRBD2. This CDR3 contains 15 residues. V trimming: 3 bases; J trimming: 5 bases; junction bases outside the gene matches: 7. Germline CDR1 reads SGHTA; CDR2 reads FQGTGA. CDR3 nucleotides: TGTGCCAGCAGCTTGACTAGCGGAGGGAGGGAGACCCAGTACTTC. This encodes CASSLTSGGRETQYF.

V is TRBV28 and J is TRBJ1-3, with D perhaps matching TRBD1 (5 bases). Germline assignment: CDR1 MDHEN and CDR2 SYDVKM. The CDR3 length is 14 residues. The ends were cut back, 3 bases at V and 4 bases at J, with 10 bases in the middle. The DNA of the CDR3 is TGTGCCAGCAGTTTTCGGGGCGTGGGAAACACCATATATTTT. It translates to CASSFRGVGNTIYF.

The CDR3 loop reads CASSLESGRNSPLHF. In DNA form, the CDR3 reads TGCGCCAGCAGCTTGGAGTCAGGGCGGAATTCACCCCTCCACTTT. The V gene is TRBV5-1, the J gene TRBJ1-6; D may be TRBD1 (5 bases). The CDR3 totals 15 residues. CDR1 and CDR2 (germline): SGHRS, YFSETQ. The ends were cut back, 0 bases at V and 7 bases at J, with 11 bases in the middle.

This chain connects TRBV30 to TRBJ1-6; a possible D gene is TRBD1 (5 bases). The ends were cut back, 0 bases at V and 5 bases at J, with 5 bases in the middle. This CDR3 spans 13 amino acids. Germline V CDR1 and CDR2: GTSNPN, SVGIG (reference sequence). CDR3 sequence reads: CAWSVGDNSPLHF. Written as DNA, the CDR3 is TGTGCCTGGAGTGTGGGGGATAATTCACCCCTCCACTTT.

The chain carries TRBV7-9 and TRBJ2-1, with 7 bases fitting TRBD1. Trimming cost V 4 bases and J 6 bases; bases outside gene matches: 0. CDR1 is SEHNR and CDR2 is FQNEAQ in the germline V gene (reference sequence). CDR3 length: 12 residues. CDR3 in amino acids: CASSWTGNEQFF. For the CDR3, the DNA is TGTGCCAGCAGCTGGACAGGCAATGAGCAGTTCTTC.

J is TRBJ1-4 and V is TRBV28; perhaps TRBD1 as D (5 bases). V lost 6 bases to trimming and J lost 4 bases, with 12 bases between them. Germline CDR1 MDHEN, CDR2 SYDVKM. This CDR3 contains 14 residues. This CDR3 is CASSPGQDNEKLFF. In DNA form, the CDR3 reads TGTGCCAGCAGCCCAGGACAAGATAATGAAAAACTGTTTTTT.

V gene TRBV6-4 combines with J gene TRBJ2-1; possibly TRBD2 for D (6 bases). The germline gives CDR1 MRHNA, CDR2 SNTAGT. The CDR3 is made up of 14 amino acids. V lost 6 bases to trimming and J lost 8 bases, with 17 bases between them. In DNA form, the CDR3 reads TGTGCCAGCAGACCTTCCGGGAGTAGGTATGAGCAGTTCTTC. Amino acids: CASRPSGSRYEQFF.

V and J are TRBV5-1 and TRBJ2-3, with 9 bases aligning to TRBD1. V was pared by 4 bases and J by 1 base, with 4 bases of the junction left unmatched. Per the germline V gene, CDR1 is SGHRS and CDR2 is YFSETQ. The CDR3 spans 15 residues. The CDR3 is CASSQRTGGTDTQYF. For the CDR3, the DNA is TGCGCCAGCAGCCAGCGGACAGGGGGCACAGATACGCAGTATTTT. The full variable domain, with the rest looked up from reference TRBV5-1 and TRBJ2-3, is KAGVTQTPRYLIKTRGQQVTLSCSPISGHRSVSWYQQTPGQGLQFLFEYFSETQRNKGNFPGRFSGRQFSNSRSEMNVSTLELGDSALYLCASSQRTGGTDTQYFGPGTRLTVL.

The chain carries TRBV28 and TRBJ2-5, with D hard to call. Germline V gene lookup returns CDR1 MDHEN and CDR2 SYDVKM. V was cut by 1 base and J by 1 base, with 1 base left in between. The CDR3 totals 12 residues. In nucleotides, the CDR3 is TGTGCCAGCAGTTTATCCCAAGAGACCCAGTACTTC. Its translation: CASSLSQETQYF.

This clone is a singleton in its sample. This sample also contains other DNA sequences that code for the same CDR3. The DNA of the CDR3 is TGTGCCAGTAGCTTCGGGACAGAAGTCTACGAGCAGTACTTC. Its protein product is CASSFGTEVYEQYF. The chain employs TRBV19 and TRBJ2-7; 7 positions agree with TRBD1. This CDR3 spans 14 amino acids. The V segment lost 6 bases and the J segment 3 bases; nucleotides outside the gene matches: 8. Looked up from germline, CDR1 is LNHDA and CDR2 is SQIVND (reference sequence).

The chain carries TRBV28 and TRBJ2-3; the match to TRBD1 covers 7 bases. CDR1 MDHEN and CDR2 SYDVKM come from the germline V gene. This CDR3 region has 15 residues. V trimming: 4 bases; J trimming: 2 bases; junction bases outside the gene matches: 6. The CDR3 loop reads CASSSQGTDTDTQYF. The CDR3 nucleotides are TGTGCCAGCAGTTCACAGGGGACCGACACAGATACGCAGTATTTT.

The chain links TRBV14 to TRBJ2-7, with D unresolved. Germline CDR1 SGHDN, CDR2 FVKESK. There are 15 residues in the CDR3. Trimming took 3 bases from V and 3 from J, leaving 15 bases between them. The CDR3 nucleotides are TGTGCCAGCAGCCACTTGATGGCTGGGATCTACGAGCAGTACTTC. Its translation is CASSHLMAGIYEQYF.

This clone was observed a single time. The rearrangement links TRBV10-3 to TRBJ2-7; 13 bases fit TRBD2. V lost 4 bases and J lost 9; bases outside the gene matches: 18. The germline V gene encodes CDR1 ENHRY and CDR2 SYGVKD. There are 18 residues in the CDR3. The CDR3 sequence is CAISGTSGSSRPGLVQYF. Written as DNA, the CDR3 is TGTGCCATCAGTGGGACTAGCGGGAGTAGTCGCCCAGGTTTGGTGCAGTACTTC.

This clone was observed a handful of times. The rearrangement links TRBV19 to TRBJ2-7; D gene ambiguous. CDR1 is LNHDA, CDR2 SQIVND, per germline (reference sequence). The CDR3 covers 14 residues. Trimming cost V 7 bases and J 0 bases, with 13 bases left between them. CDR3 bases: TGTGCCAGTACATCCTCGCTTAGCTCCTACGAGCAGTACTTC. Encoded protein: CASTSSLSSYEQYF.

The genes are TRBV29-1 and TRBJ2-7, with 7 bases aligning to TRBD1. Germline CDR1 reads SQVTM; CDR2 reads ANQGSEA. This CDR3 spans 15 amino acids. V dropped 0 bases and J dropped 2; count of bases not matched to a gene: 7. CDR3 sequence reads: CSVEDVTGAPYEQYF. For the CDR3, the DNA is TGCAGCGTTGAAGATGTTACAGGGGCTCCCTACGAGCAGTACTTC.

V and J are TRBV29-1 and TRBJ2-3; D remains unclear. Germline V lookup: CDR1 SQVTM, CDR2 ANQGSEA. The V gene lost 4 bases and the J gene lost 4 bases, with 12 bases spanning the gap. The CDR3 totals 13 residues. In DNA form, the CDR3 reads TGCAGCGTTGGGGTGGTGGTTGCAGATACGCAGTATTTT. This sequence encodes CSVGVVVADTQYF.

V usage is TRBV7-9 and J usage is TRBJ2-7, with a tentative D call TRBD1 (6 bases). Germline CDR1 reads SEHNR; CDR2 reads FQNEAQ (reference sequence). V shed 5 bases and J shed 0 bases, with 20 bases lying between them. The CDR3 contains 17 residues. CDR3 loop: CASSHVTGTFFSYEQYF. The DNA for the CDR3 is TGTGCCAGCAGCCACGTTACCGGGACATTCTTCTCCTACGAGCAGTACTTC. The whole variable domain, remainder taken from reference TRBV7-9 and TRBJ2-7, is DTGVSQNPRHKITKRGQNVTFRCDPISEHNRLYWYRQTLGQGPEFLTYFQNEAQLEKSRLLSDRFSAERPKGSFSTLEIQRTEQGDSAMYLCASSHVTGTFFSYEQYFGPGTRLTVT.

The chain links TRBV19 to TRBJ1-1; D is ambiguous. There are 13 residues in the CDR3. Trimming left V 4 bases short and J 0 bases short, with 6 bases between. Germline lookup yields CDR1 LNHDA and CDR2 SQIVND (reference sequence). The CDR3 is CASSNGMNTEAFF. For the CDR3, the DNA is TGTGCCAGTAGTAACGGGATGAACACTGAAGCTTTCTTT.

CDR3 nucleotides: TGTGCCAGCAGCTTCCGGCAGAACACCGGGGAGCTGTTTTTT. The encoded protein is CASSFRQNTGELFF. The chain uses TRBV11-2 and TRBJ2-2; no firm D call. The CDR3 is 14 residues long. Looked up from germline, CDR1 is SGHAT and CDR2 is FQNNGV. Trimming cost V 3 bases and J 1 base, with 6 bases left between them.

This chain links TRBV5-1 with TRBJ2-7, with a tentative D call TRBD2 (6 bases). The CDR3 runs to 16 residues. With 3 bases removed from V and 3 bases from J, the gap between germline ends came to 19 bases. The V gene's germline CDR1 is SGHRS and CDR2 YFSETQ. The DNA of the CDR3 is TGCGCCAGCAGCTCAATGGGGGGAGGTGAGAACTACGAGCAGTACTTC. It is translated as CASSSMGGGENYEQYF.

The V call is TRBV7-9, the J call TRBJ2-3; no firm D call. Germline CDR1 SEHNR, CDR2 FQNEAQ (reference sequence). Deletions cut 3 bases from V and 2 bases from J, with 9 bases between. This CDR3 contains 14 residues. The CDR3 coding sequence is TGTGCCAGCAGCTTTGGGCAGCTCACAGATACGCAGTATTTT. Residues: CASSFGQLTDTQYF.

The gene calls are TRBV18 and TRBJ1-1; maybe TRBD1 (6 bases). Germline lookup yields CDR1 KGHSH and CDR2 LQKENI. This CDR3 spans 14 amino acids. V was cut by 4 bases and J by 5 bases, with 14 bases left in between. The CDR3 DNA is TGTGCCAGCTCACGATCCCCAGGGGAGACTGAAGCTTTCTTT. Residues: CASSRSPGETEAFF.

Only a few counts were recorded for this clone. The chain couples TRBV7-9 to TRBJ1-2; D might be TRBD1 (5 bases). Trimming removed 3 bases from V and 1 base from J, with 15 bases in between. CDR1 SEHNR and CDR2 FQNEAQ come from the germline V gene (reference sequence). The CDR3 sequence is 16 residues long. The chain's CDR3 is CASSFSVGTGNYGYTF. DNA of the CDR3: TGTGCCAGCAGCTTTAGCGTTGGGACGGGTAACTATGGCTACACCTTC.

In its sample, this clone was seen once. This chain uses TRBV19 with TRBJ1-3; 9 positions match TRBD1. The V gene's germline CDR1 is LNHDA and CDR2 SQIVND (reference sequence). J gave up 2 bases and V 5 bases, and 7 bases lay outside the gene matches. The CDR3 length is 16 residues. CDR3 region: CASSVSGTGPGNTIYF. The CDR3, as DNA: TGTGCCAGTAGTGTCTCCGGGACAGGGCCTGGAAACACCATATATTTT.